This T cell receptor (beta chain) was documented in a study of cytomegalovirus exposure and HLA in healthy donors. Regarding the study as a whole: Most subjects had HLA-A and HLA-B alleles reportedly predicted accurately by TCR beta sequences. About 90% or about 30% of the time was how often most TCR beta V segments were productive, according to an earlier analysis.

This donor's file did not include a recorded CMV serostatus. The PCR was carried out with 60 Vbeta primers and 13 Jbeta primers. Sequenced by immunoSEQ multiplex PCR; TCRdb stores in-frame clones only, minus some. The sample holds 95,000 to 100,000 clones, around 80% seen once. The table lists this clone with a few counts. Its antigen is currently unknown. The CDR3 length is 15 residues. From germline, CDR1 is SGHVS and CDR2 FNYEAQ. V lost 5 bases, J lost 7 bases, and 20 bases lay in between. The J gene is TRBJ1-2, the V gene TRBV7-6, with D perhaps matching TRBD1 (6 bases). Sequences were obtained from PBMCs. The source is a human donor in good health. The CDR3 here is CASSPKGGGPRGYTF. DNA for the CDR3: TGTGCCAGCAGCCCGAAGGGCGGGGGCCCACGTGGCTACACCTTC.